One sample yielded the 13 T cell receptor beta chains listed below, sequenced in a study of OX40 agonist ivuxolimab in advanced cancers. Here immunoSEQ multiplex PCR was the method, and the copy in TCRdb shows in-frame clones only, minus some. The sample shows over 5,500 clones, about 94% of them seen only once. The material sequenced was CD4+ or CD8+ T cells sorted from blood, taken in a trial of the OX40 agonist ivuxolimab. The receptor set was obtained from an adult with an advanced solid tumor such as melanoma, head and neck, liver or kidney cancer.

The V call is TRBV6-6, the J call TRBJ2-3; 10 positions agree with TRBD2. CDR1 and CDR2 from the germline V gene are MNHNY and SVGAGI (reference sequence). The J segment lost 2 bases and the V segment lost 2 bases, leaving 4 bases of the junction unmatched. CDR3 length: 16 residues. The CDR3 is CASSYPSGRDTDTQYF. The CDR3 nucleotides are TGTGCCAGCAGTTACCCTAGCGGGAGAGACACAGATACGCAGTATTTT.

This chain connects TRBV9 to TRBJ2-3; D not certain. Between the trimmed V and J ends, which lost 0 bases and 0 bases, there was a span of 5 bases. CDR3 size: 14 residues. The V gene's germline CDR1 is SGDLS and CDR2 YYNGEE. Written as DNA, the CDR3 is TGTGCCAGCAGCGTAGGGCAGAGCACAGATACGCAGTATTTT. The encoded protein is CASSVGQSTDTQYF.

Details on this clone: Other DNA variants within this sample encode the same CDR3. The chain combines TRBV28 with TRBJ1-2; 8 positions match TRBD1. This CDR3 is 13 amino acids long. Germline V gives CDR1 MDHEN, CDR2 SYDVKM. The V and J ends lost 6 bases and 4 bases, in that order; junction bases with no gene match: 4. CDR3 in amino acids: CASSLGQGYGYTF. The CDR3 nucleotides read TGTGCCAGCAGCCTTGGACAGGGCTATGGCTACACCTTC.

The DNA for the CDR3 is TGCAGTGCTAGAACCTACAATGAGCAGTTCTTC. It translates to CSARTYNEQFF. This rearrangement joins TRBV20-1 to TRBJ2-1, with unresolved D. CDR1 is DFQATT and CDR2 is SNEGSKA in the germline V gene (reference sequence). V lost 2 bases, J lost 2 bases, and 1 base lay in between. There are 11 residues in the CDR3.

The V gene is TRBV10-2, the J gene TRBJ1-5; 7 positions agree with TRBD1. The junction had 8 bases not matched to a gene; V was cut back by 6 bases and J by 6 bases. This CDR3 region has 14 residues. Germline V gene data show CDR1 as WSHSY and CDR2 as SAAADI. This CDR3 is CASSPGTVGQPQHF. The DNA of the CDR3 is TGCGCCAGCAGCCCTGGGACAGTGGGTCAGCCCCAGCATTTT.

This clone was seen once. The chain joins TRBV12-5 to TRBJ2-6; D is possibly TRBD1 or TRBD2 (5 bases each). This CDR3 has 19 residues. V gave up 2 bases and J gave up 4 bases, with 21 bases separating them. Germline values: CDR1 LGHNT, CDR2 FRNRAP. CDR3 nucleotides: TGTGCTAGTGGTTTGCCACGGGACCCCCGAAAGTCCGGGGCCAACGTCCTGACTTTC. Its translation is CASGLPRDPRKSGANVLTF.

CDR3 protein: CSVGLGGTDTQYF. The CDR3 nucleotides read TGCAGCGTCGGCCTGGGCGGGACAGATACGCAGTATTTT. The chain employs TRBV29-1 and TRBJ2-3; D might be TRBD2 (5 bases). The CDR3 has 13 amino acids. Germline V gene lookup returns CDR1 SQVTM and CDR2 ANQGSEA. V shed 6 bases and J shed 3 bases, with 13 bases lying between them.

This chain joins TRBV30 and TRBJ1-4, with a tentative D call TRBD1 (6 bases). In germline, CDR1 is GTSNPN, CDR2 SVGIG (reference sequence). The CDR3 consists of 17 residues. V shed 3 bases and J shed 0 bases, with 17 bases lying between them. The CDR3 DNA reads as TGTGCCTGGAGCGCCGGCCAGGGGTCGGCAACTAATGAAAAACTGTTTTTT. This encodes CAWSAGQGSATNEKLFF. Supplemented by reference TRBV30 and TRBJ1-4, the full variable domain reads SQTIHQWPATLVQPVGSPLSLECTVEGTSNPNLYWYRQAAGRGLQLLFYSVGIGQISSEVPQNLSASRPQDRQFILSSKKLLLSDSGFYLCAWSAGQGSATNEKLFFGSGTQLSVL.

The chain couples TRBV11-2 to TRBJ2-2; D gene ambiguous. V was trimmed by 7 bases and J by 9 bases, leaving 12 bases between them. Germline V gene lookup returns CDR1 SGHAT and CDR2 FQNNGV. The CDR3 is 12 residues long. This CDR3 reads CASTLTGWELFF. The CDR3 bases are TGTGCCAGCACCCTCACGGGTTGGGAGCTGTTTTTT.

The CDR3 DNA sequence: TGTGCCAGTACCGGCTTGAGTGAGCAGTTCTTC. This sequence encodes CASTGLSEQFF. This chain links TRBV2 with TRBJ2-1; no reliable D call. Per the germline V gene, CDR1 is SNHLY and CDR2 is FYNNEI. The germline V and J ends were trimmed by 9 bases and 9 bases, with 12 bases remaining between them. This CDR3 contains 11 residues.

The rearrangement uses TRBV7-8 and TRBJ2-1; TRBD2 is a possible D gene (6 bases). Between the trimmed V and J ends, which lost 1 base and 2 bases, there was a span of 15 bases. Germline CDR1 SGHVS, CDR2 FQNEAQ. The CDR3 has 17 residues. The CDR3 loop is CASSLVAASSAYNEQFF. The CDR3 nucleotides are TGTGCCAGCAGCTTAGTAGCGGCCTCCAGCGCCTACAATGAGCAGTTCTTC.

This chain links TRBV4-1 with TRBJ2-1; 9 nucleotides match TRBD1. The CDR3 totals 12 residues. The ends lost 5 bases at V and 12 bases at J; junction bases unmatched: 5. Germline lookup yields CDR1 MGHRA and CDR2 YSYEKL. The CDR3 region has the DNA TGCGCCAGCAGCGGGGACAGGGACTTGCAGTTCTTC. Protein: CASSGDRDLQFF.

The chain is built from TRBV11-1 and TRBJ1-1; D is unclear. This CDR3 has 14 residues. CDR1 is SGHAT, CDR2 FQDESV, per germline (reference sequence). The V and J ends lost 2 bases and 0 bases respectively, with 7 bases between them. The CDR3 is CASSLSVLNTEAFF. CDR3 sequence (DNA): TGTGCCAGCAGCTTATCTGTTCTGAACACTGAAGCTTTCTTT.